What follows are 24 T cell receptor beta chains derived from one specimen sequenced in a study of T cells in Graves' hyperthyroidism and ophthalmopathy. There were TCR beta CDR3 regions amplified from RNA transcripts. Initially, a first-round RT-PCR of the TCR CDR3 employed the HTBI primer set. TCRdb re-called the multiplex PCR reads through MiXCR, storing one row per CDR3 protein. The table records fewer than 200,000 distinct CDR3 sequences, approximately 9% of them present only once. Sequenced material: blood. These TCRs come from a woman between 18 and 30 years old with Graves' hyperthyroidism that later progressed to Graves' ophthalmopathy.

Details on this clonotype: A much larger clone lies one base from this, so it may be a read error. The chain employs TRBV7-9 and TRBJ2-5; TRBD2 matches 7 bases. The length of the CDR3 is 15 residues. The germline V gene encodes CDR1 SEHNR and CDR2 FQNEAQ (reference sequence). The CDR3 spells CASSEMTSPQETRYF. As DNA, the CDR3 is TGTGCCAGCAGCGAGATGACTAGCCCCCAAGAGACCCGGTACTTC. The variable domain in full, completed from reference TRBV7-9 and TRBJ2-5, reads DTGVSQNPRHKITKRGQNVTFRCDPISEHNRLYWYRQTLGQGPEFLTYFQNEAQLEKSRLLSDRFSAERPKGSFSTLEIQRTEQGDSAMYLCASSEMTSPQETRYFGPGTRLLVL.

At least ten counts were recorded for this clonotype. The V call is TRBV11-1, the J call TRBJ2-7; 8 nucleotides match TRBD2. V was pared by 0 bases and J by 2 bases, with 6 bases of the junction left unmatched. This CDR3 comprises 16 residues. CDR1 and CDR2 from the germline V gene are SGHAT and FQDESV (reference sequence). Written as DNA, the CDR3 is TGTGCCAGCAGCTTAGCCTGGACTAGCTATCCCTACGAGCAGTACTTC. Protein sequence: CASSLAWTSYPYEQYF.

The chain recombines TRBV5-6 with TRBJ1-2, with D perhaps matching TRBD1 (6 bases). The CDR3 extends over 15 amino acids. Germline V gene sequence: CDR1 SGHDT, CDR2 YYEEEE. The germline V and J ends were trimmed by 5 bases and 10 bases, with 24 bases remaining between them. The CDR3 sequence: CASRDVTGMETDYTF. The CDR3 DNA reads as TGTGCCAGCAGAGACGTTACAGGGATGGAGACGGACTACACCTTC.

The sample holds many counts of this clonotype. The chain joins TRBV2 to TRBJ1-4; D not resolved. The CDR3 sequence is 14 residues long. Trimming took off 6 bases at V and 5 bases at J, with 13 bases between the two ends. Looked up from germline, CDR1 is SNHLY and CDR2 is FYNNEI. CDR3 loop: CASSAQRRNEKLFF. The CDR3 bases are TGTGCCAGCAGCGCTCAACGCCGGAATGAAAAACTGTTTTTT. Full variable domain (outside the CDR3, taken from reference TRBV2 and TRBJ1-4): EPEVTQTPSHQVTQMGQEVILRCVPISNHLYFYWYRQILGQKVEFLVSFYNNEISEKSEIFDDQFSVERPDGSNFTLKIRSTKLEDSAMYFCASSAQRRNEKLFFGSGTQLSVL.

At least ten counts were recorded for this clonotype. The chain links TRBV2 to TRBJ2-1; no clear D gene. V shed 4 bases and J shed 4 bases, with 8 bases lying between them. Germline values: CDR1 SNHLY, CDR2 FYNNEI. This CDR3 has 13 amino acids. The CDR3 loop is CASSVVRYNEQFF. DNA for the CDR3: TGTGCCAGCAGTGTAGTACGGTACAATGAGCAGTTCTTC.

This clonotype has ten or more counts. The V gene is TRBV11-1, the J gene TRBJ2-7, with 8 bases that match TRBD1. The J segment lost 3 bases and the V segment lost 5 bases, leaving 9 bases of the junction unmatched. Per the germline V gene, CDR1 is SGHAT and CDR2 is FQDESV (reference sequence). This CDR3 spans 15 amino acids. The DNA for the CDR3 is TGTGCCAGCAGCCCGAGGACAGGGTCGAGCTACGAGCAGTACTTC. Protein product: CASSPRTGSSYEQYF.

The rearrangement links TRBV20-1 to TRBJ1-2; 8 bases map to TRBD1. V trimming: 6 bases; J trimming: 4 bases; junction bases outside the gene matches: 7. The CDR3 has 13 residues. Germline V gene data show CDR1 as DFQATT and CDR2 as SNEGSKA (reference sequence). The CDR3 loop is CSAPDRAPYGYTF. CDR3 in DNA: TGCAGTGCCCCGGACAGGGCCCCCTATGGCTACACCTTC.

Ten or more counts support this clonotype. The chain joins TRBV7-9 to TRBJ2-7; D unclear. Trimming took off 4 bases at V and 0 bases at J, with 7 bases between the two ends. Germline CDR1 is SEHNR and CDR2 is FQNEAQ (reference sequence). The CDR3 sequence is 13 residues long. The CDR3 protein is CASSYSSSYEQYF. In nucleotides, the CDR3 is TGTGCCAGCAGCTACAGCAGCTCCTACGAGCAGTACTTC.

This clonotype has ten or more counts. This chain joins TRBV20-1 and TRBJ1-4; no clear D. V lost 4 bases and J 7 bases, leaving 13 bases between the germline ends. Germline lookup yields CDR1 DFQATT and CDR2 SNEGSKA (reference sequence). The CDR3 consists of 13 residues. CDR3 DNA: TGCAGTGCTATCGGTAAAGATGGTGAAAAACTGTTTTTT. Translation: CSAIGKDGEKLFF.

In this sample, this clonotype turned up many times. The chain recombines TRBV5-5 with TRBJ1-4; D is ambiguous. Germline V CDR1 and CDR2: SGHKS, YYEKEE (reference sequence). Trimming removed 1 base at V and 8 bases at J, with 6 bases between. CDR3 size: 12 residues. DNA of the CDR3: TGTGCCAGCAGCTTGATCCGGGAAAAACTGTTTTTT. This encodes CASSLIREKLFF.

This clonotype was observed many times. This chain's CDR3 is CSARGAGDIGTQYF. CDR3 nucleotides: TGCAGTGCTAGAGGTGCTGGAGACATAGGGACCCAGTACTTC. V gene TRBV20-1 combines with J gene TRBJ2-5, with no clear D. CDR1 is DFQATT, CDR2 SNEGSKA, per germline (reference sequence). The CDR3 runs 14 residues. Deletions cut 1 base from V and 7 bases from J, with 16 bases between.

The gene calls are TRBV4-1 and TRBJ2-1, with 9 bases fitting TRBD1. Germline CDR1 is MGHRA and CDR2 is YSYEKL. V lost 6 bases to trimming and J lost 8 bases; unmatched junction nucleotides: 5. The length of the CDR3 is 13 residues. In nucleotides, the CDR3 is TGCGCCAGCAGAAAAACAGGGGGCGATGAGCAGTTCTTC. It codes for CASRKTGGDEQFF.

In this sample, this clonotype turned up a few times. This chain links TRBV30 with TRBJ1-6, with D hard to call. Trimming left V 4 bases short and J 7 bases short, with 11 bases between. Germline assignment: CDR1 GTSNPN and CDR2 SVGIG (reference sequence). There are 13 residues in the CDR3. The CDR3 DNA sequence: TGTGCCTGGACTCTAACGAGGAATTCACCCCTCCACTTT. It is translated as CAWTLTRNSPLHF.

This clonotype was observed at least ten times. V and J are TRBV9 and TRBJ1-1; D might be TRBD1 (6 bases). V lost 3 bases and J 3 bases, leaving 21 bases between the germline ends. The CDR3 has 17 amino acids. CDR1 is SGDLS and CDR2 is YYNGEE in the germline V gene. CDR3 protein: CASSGVNGQLKDTEAFF. The CDR3 DNA reads as TGTGCCAGCAGCGGGGTTAATGGACAGCTCAAGGACACTGAAGCTTTCTTT.

In this sample, this clonotype turned up many times. This chain joins TRBV13 and TRBJ2-1, with a possible D match to TRBD2 (5 bases). Germline values: CDR1 PRHDT, CDR2 FYEKMQ (reference sequence). This CDR3 comprises 13 residues. The V end was cut by 5 bases, the J end by 12 bases, with 17 bases between. CDR3 loop: CASSPGIREWQFF. CDR3 DNA: TGTGCCAGCAGCCCGGGCATACGGGAATGGCAGTTCTTC.

The gene calls are TRBV12-3 or TRBV12-4 and TRBJ1-1; a weak D match, TRBD1 (5 bases). Trimming left V 4 bases short and J 3 bases short, with 12 bases between. This CDR3 has 14 amino acids. CDR3 sequence reads: CASSYEGWDTEAFF. CDR3 sequence (DNA): TGTGCCAGCAGTTATGAGGGGTGGGACACTGAAGCTTTCTTT.

At least ten counts were recorded for this clonotype. This chain uses TRBV19 with TRBJ1-5; perhaps TRBD1 as D (6 bases). Per the germline V gene, CDR1 is LNHDA and CDR2 is SQIVND (reference sequence). The CDR3 spans 15 residues. V was trimmed by 3 bases and J by 2 bases, leaving 11 bases between them. In nucleotides, the CDR3 is TGTGCCAGTAGTATCCTGAGACAGGGCAATCAGCCCCAGCATTTT. It yields the protein CASSILRQGNQPQHF.

This clonotype occurred many times. The CDR3 DNA reads TGTGCCAGCAGTGAAGAGGGTCGGGCTTTCTTT. Amino acids: CASSEEGRAFF. The chain combines TRBV2 with TRBJ1-1; no clear D. The CDR3 totals 11 residues. Trimming stripped 1 base from V and 11 bases from J, with 8 bases between. Germline V CDR1 and CDR2: SNHLY, FYNNEI.

The CDR3, as DNA: TGTGCCAGCAGCCAAGATGCTTATACTGGAACCAGGAACACCGGGGAGCTGTTTTTT. Amino acids: CASSQDAYTGTRNTGELFF. The gene calls are TRBV4-2 and TRBJ2-2, with D unresolved. The CDR3 totals 19 residues. The V end was cut by 0 bases, the J end by 1 base, with 18 bases between. Per the germline V gene, CDR1 is LGHNA and CDR2 is YNFKEQ.

This clonotype was detected many times. The chain recombines TRBV3-1 with TRBJ2-7; D is uncertain. This CDR3 spans 11 amino acids. V was cut by 6 bases and J by 3 bases, with 6 bases left in between. The germline V gene encodes CDR1 LGHDT and CDR2 YNNKEL (reference sequence). The CDR3 protein is CASSDNYEQYF. The DNA of the CDR3 is TGTGCCAGCAGTGACAACTACGAGCAGTACTTC.

This sequence joins TRBV18 and TRBJ2-1; the match to TRBD2 covers 13 bases. CDR3 size: 16 residues. Per the germline V gene, CDR1 is KGHSH and CDR2 is LQKENI. J gave up 5 bases and V 4 bases, and 5 bases lay outside the gene matches. Here the CDR3 DNA reads TGTGCCAGCTCACAAAGGACTAGCGGGGGCGACAATGAGCAGTTCTTC. The encoded protein is CASSQRTSGGDNEQFF.

The table lists this clonotype with many counts. The CDR3 DNA is TGCAGCGTTGAAGGGTGGGAGGGCAGCTCACTCTATGGCTACACCTTC. Translating gives CSVEGWEGSSLYGYTF. J is TRBJ1-2 and V is TRBV29-1; no clear D. This CDR3 region has 16 residues. In germline, CDR1 is SQVTM, CDR2 ANQGSEA. V lost 1 base and J 4 bases, leaving 19 bases between the germline ends.

The J gene is TRBJ2-3, the V gene TRBV9; 8 positions agree with TRBD2. With 4 bases clipped from V and 5 bases from J, the junction kept 0 bases outside the gene matches. The CDR3 has 12 residues. The V gene's germline CDR1 is SGDLS and CDR2 YYNGEE. CDR3 coding DNA: TGTGCCAGCAGCCTAGCGGGAGATACGCAGTATTTT. It encodes CASSLAGDTQYF.

Comment on this clonotype: A read error may produce the germline difference seen at one junction end. The V and J genes are TRBV30 and TRBJ2-4; 10 positions agree with TRBD2. CDR1 and CDR2 from the germline V gene are GTSNPN and SVGIG (reference sequence). This CDR3 comprises 14 residues. CDR3 region: CAWRKAGGPLILYF. For the CDR3, the DNA is TGTGCCTGGAGGAAAGCGGGGGGGCCTTTAATTCTGTACTTC.